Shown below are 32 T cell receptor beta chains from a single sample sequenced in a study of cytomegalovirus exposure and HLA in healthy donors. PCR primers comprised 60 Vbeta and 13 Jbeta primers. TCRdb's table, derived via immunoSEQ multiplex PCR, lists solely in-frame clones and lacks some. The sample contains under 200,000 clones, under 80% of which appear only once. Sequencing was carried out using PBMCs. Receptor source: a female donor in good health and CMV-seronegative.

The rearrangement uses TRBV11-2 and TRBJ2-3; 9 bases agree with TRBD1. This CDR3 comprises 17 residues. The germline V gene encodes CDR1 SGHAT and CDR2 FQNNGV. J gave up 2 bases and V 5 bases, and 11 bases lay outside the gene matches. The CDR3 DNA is TGTGCCAGCAGCCCGTCCGGGACAGGGAGCCTCACAGATACGCAGTATTTT. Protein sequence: CASSPSGTGSLTDTQYF.

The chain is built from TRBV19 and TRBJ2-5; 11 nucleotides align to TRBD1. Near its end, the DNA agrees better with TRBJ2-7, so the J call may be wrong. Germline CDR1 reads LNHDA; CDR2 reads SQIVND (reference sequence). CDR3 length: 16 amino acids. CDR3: CARQHTGTGGTYEQYF. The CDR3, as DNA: TGTGCCAGACAGCATACCGGGACAGGGGGAACCTACGAGCAGTACTTC.

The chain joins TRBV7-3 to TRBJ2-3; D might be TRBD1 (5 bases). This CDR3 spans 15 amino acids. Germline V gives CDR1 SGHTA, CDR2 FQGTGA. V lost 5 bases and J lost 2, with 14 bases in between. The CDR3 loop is CASSPSKGYTDTQYF. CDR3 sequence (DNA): TGTGCCAGCAGCCCAAGTAAGGGGTACACAGATACGCAGTATTTT. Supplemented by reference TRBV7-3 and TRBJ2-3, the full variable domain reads GAGVSQTPSNKVTEKGKYVELRCDPISGHTALYWYRQSLGQGPEFLIYFQGTGAADDSGLPNDRFFAVRPEGSVSTLKIQRTERGDSAVYLCASSPSKGYTDTQYFGPGTRLTVL.

Here the CDR3 reads CASSIGGGLAGETQYF. In DNA, the CDR3 is TGTGCCAGTAGTATAGGGGGCGGACTAGCGGGGGAGACCCAGTACTTC. The chain has TRBV19 and TRBJ2-5; 12 nucleotides agree with TRBD2. After removal of 1 base from V and 5 bases from J, the junction contained 5 bases not matched to a gene. Germline V CDR1 and CDR2: LNHDA, SQIVND (reference sequence). The CDR3 loop spans 16 amino acids. The full variable domain, with the rest looked up from reference TRBV19 and TRBJ2-5, is DGGITQSPKYLFRKEGQNVTLSCEQNLNHDAMYWYRQDPGQGLRLIYYSQIVNDFQKGDIAEGYSVSREKKESFPLTVTSAQKNPTAFYLCASSIGGGLAGETQYFGPGTRLLVL.

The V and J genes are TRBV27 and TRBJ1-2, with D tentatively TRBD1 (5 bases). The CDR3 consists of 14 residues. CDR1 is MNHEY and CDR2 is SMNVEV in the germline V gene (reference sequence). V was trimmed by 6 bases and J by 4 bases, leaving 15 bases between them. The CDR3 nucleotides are TGTGCCAGCAGGATAAGCGGGACGGCCTATGGCTACACCTTC. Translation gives CASRISGTAYGYTF.

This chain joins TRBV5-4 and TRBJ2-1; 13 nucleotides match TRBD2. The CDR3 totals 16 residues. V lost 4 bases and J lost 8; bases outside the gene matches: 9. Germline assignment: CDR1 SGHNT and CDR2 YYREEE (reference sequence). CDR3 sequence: CASSPGGLAGVDEQFF. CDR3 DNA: TGTGCCAGCAGCCCTGGAGGACTAGCGGGAGTGGATGAGCAGTTCTTC.

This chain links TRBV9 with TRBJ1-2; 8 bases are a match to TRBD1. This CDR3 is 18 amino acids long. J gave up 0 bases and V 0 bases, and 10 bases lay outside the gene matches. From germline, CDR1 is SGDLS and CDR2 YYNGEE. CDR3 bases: TGTGCCAGCAGCGTAGGCCTCATCGGACAGGGAACTAACTATGGCTACACCTTC. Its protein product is CASSVGLIGQGTNYGYTF.

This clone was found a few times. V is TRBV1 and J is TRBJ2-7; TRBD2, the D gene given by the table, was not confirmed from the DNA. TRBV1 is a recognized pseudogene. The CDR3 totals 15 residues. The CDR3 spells CTSRTGLAGTEEQYF. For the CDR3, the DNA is TGCACCAGCAGGACCGGACTAGCGGGAACTGAAGAGCAGTACTTC.

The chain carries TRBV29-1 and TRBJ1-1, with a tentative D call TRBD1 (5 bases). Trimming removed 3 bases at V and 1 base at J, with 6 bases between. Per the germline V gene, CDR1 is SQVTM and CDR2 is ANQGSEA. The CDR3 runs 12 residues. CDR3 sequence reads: CSVDQGNTEAFF. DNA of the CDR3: TGCAGCGTTGATCAGGGGAACACTGAAGCTTTCTTT.

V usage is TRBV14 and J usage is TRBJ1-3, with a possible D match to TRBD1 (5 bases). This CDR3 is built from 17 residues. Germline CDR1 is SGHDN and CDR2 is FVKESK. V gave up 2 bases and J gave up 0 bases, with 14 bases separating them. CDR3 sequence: CASSQTGTARSGNTIYF. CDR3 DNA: TGTGCCAGCAGCCAAACAGGAACAGCGCGCTCTGGAAACACCATATATTTT. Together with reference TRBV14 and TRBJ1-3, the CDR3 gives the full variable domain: EAGVTQFPSHSVIEKGQTVTLRCDPISGHDNLYWYRRVMGKEIKFLLHFVKESKQDESGMPNNRFLAERTGGTYSTLKVQPAELEDSGVYFCASSQTGTARSGNTIYFGEGSWLTVV.

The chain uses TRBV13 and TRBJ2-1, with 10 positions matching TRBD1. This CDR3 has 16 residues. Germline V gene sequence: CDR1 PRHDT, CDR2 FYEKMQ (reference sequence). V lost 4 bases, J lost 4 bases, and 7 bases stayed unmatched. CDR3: CASSSEPGQGYNEQFF. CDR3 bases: TGTGCCAGCAGCTCCGAACCGGGACAGGGGTACAATGAGCAGTTCTTC. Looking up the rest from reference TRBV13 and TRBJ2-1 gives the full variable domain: AAGVIQSPRHLIKEKRETATLKCYPIPRHDTVYWYQQGPGQDPQFLISFYEKMQSDKGSIPDRFSAQQFSDYHSELNMSSLELGDSALYFCASSSEPGQGYNEQFFGPGTRLTVL.

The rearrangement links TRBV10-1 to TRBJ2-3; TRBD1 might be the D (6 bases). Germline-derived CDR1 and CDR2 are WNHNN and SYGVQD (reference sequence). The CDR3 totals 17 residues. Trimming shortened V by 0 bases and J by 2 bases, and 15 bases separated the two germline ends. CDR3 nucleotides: TGCGCCAGCAGTGAGTCGAACAGGGTACCACACACAGATACGCAGTATTTT. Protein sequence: CASSESNRVPHTDTQYF.

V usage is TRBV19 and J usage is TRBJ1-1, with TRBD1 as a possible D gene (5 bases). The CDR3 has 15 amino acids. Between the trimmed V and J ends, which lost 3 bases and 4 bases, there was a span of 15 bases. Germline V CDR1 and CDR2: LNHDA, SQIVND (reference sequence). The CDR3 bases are TGTGCCAGTAGTATGCCTACCGGGGGGATCACTGAAGCTTTCTTT. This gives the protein CASSMPTGGITEAFF.

DNA for the CDR3: TGTGCCAGCAGCTTAAAAGGGGGCAGCGAGCAGTACTTC. Translation: CASSLKGGSEQYF. The chain joins TRBV7-3 to TRBJ2-7; 7 bases agree with TRBD1. Germline V CDR1 and CDR2: SGHTA, FQGTGA. Trimming at V came to 1 base and at J to 6 bases, leaving 3 bases not matched to a gene. CDR3 length equals 13 residues.

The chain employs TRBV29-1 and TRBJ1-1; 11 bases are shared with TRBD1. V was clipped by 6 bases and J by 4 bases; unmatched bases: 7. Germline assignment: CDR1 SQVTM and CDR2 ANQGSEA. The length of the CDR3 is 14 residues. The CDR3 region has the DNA TGCAGCGTGTCCGGGACAGGGGGAGGCACTGAAGCTTTCTTT. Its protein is CSVSGTGGGTEAFF.

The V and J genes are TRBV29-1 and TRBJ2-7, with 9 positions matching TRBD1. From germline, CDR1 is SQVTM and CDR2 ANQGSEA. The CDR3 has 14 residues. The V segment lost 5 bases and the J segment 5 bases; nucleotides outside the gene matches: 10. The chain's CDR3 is CSVSLGTGSDEQYF. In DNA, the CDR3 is TGCAGCGTTAGCCTCGGGACAGGGTCGGACGAGCAGTACTTC.

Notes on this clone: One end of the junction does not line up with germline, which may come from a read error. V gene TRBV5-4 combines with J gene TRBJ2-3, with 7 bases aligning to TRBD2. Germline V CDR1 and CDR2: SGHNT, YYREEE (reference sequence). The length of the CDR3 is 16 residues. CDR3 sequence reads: CASSPSGIQSIDTQYF. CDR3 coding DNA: TGTGCCAGCAGCCCAAGCGGGATTCAGAGCATAGATACGCAGTATTTT.

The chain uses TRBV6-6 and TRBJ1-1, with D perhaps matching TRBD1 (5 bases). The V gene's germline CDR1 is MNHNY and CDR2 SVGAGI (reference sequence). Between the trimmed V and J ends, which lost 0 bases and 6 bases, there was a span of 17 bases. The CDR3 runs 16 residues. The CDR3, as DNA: TGTGCCAGCAGTTACTCGGGCGGGGGGGGAGTAGCTGAAGCTTTCTTT. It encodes CASSYSGGGGVAEAFF.

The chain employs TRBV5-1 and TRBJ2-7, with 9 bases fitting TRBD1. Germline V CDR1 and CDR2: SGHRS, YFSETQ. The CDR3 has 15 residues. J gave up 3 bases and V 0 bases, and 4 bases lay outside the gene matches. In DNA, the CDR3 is TGCGCCAGCAGCTTGGAGACAGGGGGTATCTACGAGCAGTACTTC. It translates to CASSLETGGIYEQYF. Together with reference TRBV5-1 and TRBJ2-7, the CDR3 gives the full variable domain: KAGVTQTPRYLIKTRGQQVTLSCSPISGHRSVSWYQQTPGQGLQFLFEYFSETQRNKGNFPGRFSGRQFSNSRSEMNVSTLELGDSALYLCASSLETGGIYEQYFGPGTRLTVT.

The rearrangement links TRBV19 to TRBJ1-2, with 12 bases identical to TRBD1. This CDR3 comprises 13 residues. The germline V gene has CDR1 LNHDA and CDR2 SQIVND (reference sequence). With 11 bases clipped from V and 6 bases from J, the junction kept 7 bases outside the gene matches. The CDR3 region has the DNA TGTGCCGGCCGGGACAGGGGGCATGATGGCTACACCTTC. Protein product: CAGRDRGHDGYTF.

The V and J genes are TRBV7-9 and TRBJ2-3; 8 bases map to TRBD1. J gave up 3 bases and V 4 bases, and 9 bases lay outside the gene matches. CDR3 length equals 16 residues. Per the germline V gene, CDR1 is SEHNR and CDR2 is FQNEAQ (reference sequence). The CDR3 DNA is TGTGCCAGCAGCTCGACCGGACAGGGATGGACAGATACGCAGTATTTT. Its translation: CASSSTGQGWTDTQYF.

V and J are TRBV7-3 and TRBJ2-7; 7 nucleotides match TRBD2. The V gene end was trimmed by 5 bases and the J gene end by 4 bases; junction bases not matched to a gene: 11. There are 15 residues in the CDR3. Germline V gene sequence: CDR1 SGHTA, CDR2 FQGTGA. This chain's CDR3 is CASSLGTTPQYEQYF. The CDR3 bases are TGTGCCAGCAGCCTAGGGACTACCCCCCAGTACGAGCAGTACTTC.

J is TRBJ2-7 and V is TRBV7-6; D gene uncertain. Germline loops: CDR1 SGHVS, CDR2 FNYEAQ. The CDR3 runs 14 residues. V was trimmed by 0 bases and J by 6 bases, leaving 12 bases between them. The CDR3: CASSLAWSTSEQYF. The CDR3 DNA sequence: TGTGCCAGCAGCTTAGCGTGGTCAACTTCCGAGCAGTACTTC.

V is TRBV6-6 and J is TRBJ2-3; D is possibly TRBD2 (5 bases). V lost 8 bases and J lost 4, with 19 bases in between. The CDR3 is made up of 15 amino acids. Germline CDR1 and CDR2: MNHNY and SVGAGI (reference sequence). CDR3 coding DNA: TGTGCCAGCGTGAATTCCCCCGGAGGTGCAGATACGCAGTATTTT. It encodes CASVNSPGGADTQYF.

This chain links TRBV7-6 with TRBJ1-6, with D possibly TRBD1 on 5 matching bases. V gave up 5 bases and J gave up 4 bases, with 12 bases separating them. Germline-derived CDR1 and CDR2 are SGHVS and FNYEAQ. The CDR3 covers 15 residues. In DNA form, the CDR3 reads TGTGCCAGCAGCCCAGGGCGGCCATATAATTCACCCCTCCACTTT. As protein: CASSPGRPYNSPLHF.

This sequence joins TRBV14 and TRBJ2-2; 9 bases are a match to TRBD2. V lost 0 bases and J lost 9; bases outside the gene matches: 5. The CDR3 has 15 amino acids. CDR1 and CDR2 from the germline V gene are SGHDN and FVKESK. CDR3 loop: CASSQDGASGRELFF. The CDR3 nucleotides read TGTGCCAGCAGCCAAGATGGTGCTAGCGGGAGGGAGCTGTTTTTT.

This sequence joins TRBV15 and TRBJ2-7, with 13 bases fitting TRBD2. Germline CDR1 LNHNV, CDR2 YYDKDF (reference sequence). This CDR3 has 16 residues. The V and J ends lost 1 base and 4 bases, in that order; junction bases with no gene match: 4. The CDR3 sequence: CATSRGTSGSVYEQYF. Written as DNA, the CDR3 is TGTGCCACCAGCAGAGGGACTAGCGGGAGTGTGTACGAGCAGTACTTC.

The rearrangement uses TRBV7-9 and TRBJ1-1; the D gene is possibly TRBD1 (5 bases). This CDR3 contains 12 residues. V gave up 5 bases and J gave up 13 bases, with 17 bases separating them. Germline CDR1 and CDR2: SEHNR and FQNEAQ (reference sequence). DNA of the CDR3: TGTGCCAGCAGCCCGCAGGGATACCTAAGTTTCTTT. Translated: CASSPQGYLSFF.

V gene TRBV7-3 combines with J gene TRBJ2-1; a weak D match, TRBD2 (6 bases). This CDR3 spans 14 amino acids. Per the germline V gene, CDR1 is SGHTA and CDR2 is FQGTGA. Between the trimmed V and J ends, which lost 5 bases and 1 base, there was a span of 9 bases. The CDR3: CASSHGTSYNEQFF. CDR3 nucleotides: TGTGCCAGCAGCCACGGGACTTCCTACAATGAGCAGTTCTTC.

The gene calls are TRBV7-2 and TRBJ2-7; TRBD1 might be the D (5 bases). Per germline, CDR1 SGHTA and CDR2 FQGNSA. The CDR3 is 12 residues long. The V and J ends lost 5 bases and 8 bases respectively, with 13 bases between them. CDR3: CASSAQVNQQYF. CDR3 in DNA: TGTGCCAGCAGCGCACAGGTAAACCAGCAGTACTTC.

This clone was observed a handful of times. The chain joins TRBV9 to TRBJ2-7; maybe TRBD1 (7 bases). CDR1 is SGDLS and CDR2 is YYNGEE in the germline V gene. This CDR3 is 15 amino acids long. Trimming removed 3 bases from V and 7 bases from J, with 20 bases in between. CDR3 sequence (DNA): TGTGCCAGCAGCGGAAGGAGGGGGCTGATTTGGGAGCAGTACTTC. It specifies CASSGRRGLIWEQYF.

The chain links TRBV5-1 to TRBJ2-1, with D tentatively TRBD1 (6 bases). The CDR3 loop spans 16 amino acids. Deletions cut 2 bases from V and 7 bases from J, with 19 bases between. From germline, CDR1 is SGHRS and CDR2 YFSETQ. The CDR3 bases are TGCGCCAGCAGCTTAACACAGGGTCGAAAGGGGAATGAGCAGTTCTTC. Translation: CASSLTQGRKGNEQFF.